This TCR beta chain was found in a study of cytomegalovirus exposure and HLA in healthy donors. In regard to this clone: Its antigen is unidentified.

Study-level results: Presence/absence analysis assumed near-uniform sequencing depth across donors. A later analysis linked a missense DCLRE1C variant to TCR beta V- and J-gene trimming.

Germline V lookup: CDR1 PRHDT, CDR2 FYEKMQ (reference sequence). V gave up 3 bases and J gave up 1 base, with 16 bases separating them. The CDR3 sequence is 16 residues long. The PCR employed 60 Vbeta primers together with 13 Jbeta primers. Sequenced by immunoSEQ multiplex PCR; TCRdb stores in-frame clones only, minus some. The sample has about 48,000 clones. The V gene is TRBV13, the J gene TRBJ2-7; D is perhaps TRBD2 (6 bases). The receptor was derived from a male donor in good health and CMV-seropositive. The sequenced sample was PBMCs. The CDR3 loop reads CASSFTPLAESYEQYF. CDR3 coding DNA: TGTGCCAGCAGCTTCACGCCTTTAGCGGAGTCCTACGAGCAGTACTTC.